The next 29 T cell receptor beta chains were all read from a single sample in a study of OX40 agonist ivuxolimab in advanced cancers. Profiling relied on immunoSEQ multiplex PCR, and the TCRdb table lists in-frame clones only, not all of them. Here the sample spans fewer than 55,000 clones, roughly 84% being singletons. Specimen: CD4+ or CD8+ T cells sorted from blood, collected in a trial of the OX40 agonist ivuxolimab. These receptors all come from an adult with an advanced solid tumor such as melanoma, head and neck, liver or kidney cancer.

The rearrangement joins TRBV5-4 to TRBJ2-3; D remains unclear. With 4 bases removed from V and 0 bases from J, the gap between germline ends came to 6 bases. CDR3 length equals 13 residues. Per the germline V gene, CDR1 is SGHNT and CDR2 is YYREEE (reference sequence). CDR3 coding DNA: TGTGCCAGCAGCCATGCTAGCACAGATACGCAGTATTTT. This encodes CASSHASTDTQYF.

This clone was seen a few times. The V gene is TRBV30, the J gene TRBJ1-1; no firm D call. From germline, CDR1 is GTSNPN and CDR2 SVGIG (reference sequence). V was shortened by 2 bases and J by 5 bases, with 12 bases between the two germline ends. This CDR3 is 13 amino acids long. The DNA for the CDR3 is TGTGCCTGGAGTCGGATGGAGGGAACTGAAGCTTTCTTT. It yields the protein CAWSRMEGTEAFF.

The chain couples TRBV7-8 to TRBJ2-3; TRBD1 matches 9 bases. Per germline, CDR1 SGHVS and CDR2 FQNEAQ. The CDR3 is 16 amino acids. Losses at the gene ends were 3 bases for V and 4 bases for J; bases not matched to a gene: 8. In DNA, the CDR3 is TGTGCCAGCAGCTTGAAGAACAGGGGGCGGGCAGATACGCAGTATTTT. As protein: CASSLKNRGRADTQYF.

The chain joins TRBV7-9 to TRBJ2-3; TRBD2 matches 8 bases. The V and J ends lost 5 bases and 0 bases, in that order; junction bases with no gene match: 10. Germline assignment: CDR1 SEHNR and CDR2 FQNEAQ (reference sequence). The CDR3 has 17 residues. CDR3 sequence reads: CASSLKVAGTSTDTQYF. The CDR3 DNA reads as TGTGCCAGCAGCCTAAAAGTAGCGGGAACTAGCACAGATACGCAGTATTTT. The whole variable domain, filled in from reference TRBV7-9 and TRBJ2-3, reads DTGVSQNPRHKITKRGQNVTFRCDPISEHNRLYWYRQTLGQGPEFLTYFQNEAQLEKSRLLSDRFSAERPKGSFSTLEIQRTEQGDSAMYLCASSLKVAGTSTDTQYFGPGTRLTVL.

This chain links TRBV7-2 with TRBJ2-7; 14 bases match TRBD2. The CDR3 contains 16 residues. Germline CDR1 SGHTA, CDR2 FQGNSA. V dropped 5 bases and J dropped 4; count of bases not matched to a gene: 7. CDR3 nucleotide sequence: TGTGCCAGCAGCCCCCATGGGACTAGCGGGAGATACGAGCAGTACTTC. This sequence encodes CASSPHGTSGRYEQYF.

V usage is TRBV28 and J usage is TRBJ2-4, with a weak D call TRBD1 (5 bases). The CDR3 has 15 amino acids. Germline CDR1 reads MDHEN; CDR2 reads SYDVKM. V was cut by 4 bases and J by 0 bases, with 10 bases left in between. The CDR3 nucleotides are TGTGCCAGCAGTTCTCGACAGTTAGCCAAAAACATTCAGTACTTC. Its translation: CASSSRQLAKNIQYF.

The chain links TRBV6-5 to TRBJ2-2, with D maybe TRBD2 (5 bases). Per the germline V gene, CDR1 is MNHEY and CDR2 is SVGAGI. CDR3 length: 14 residues. V was pared by 2 bases and J by 6 bases, with 10 bases between. The CDR3 DNA follows: TGTGCCAGCAGTTACGGGCGGCGGGCCGGGGAGCTGTTTTTT. Its protein product is CASSYGRRAGELFF.

This clone was seen once. The chain couples TRBV5-4 to TRBJ1-5; no clear D. Trimming shortened V by 0 bases and J by 0 bases, and 4 bases separated the two germline ends. CDR3 length: 14 amino acids. In germline, CDR1 is SGHNT, CDR2 YYREEE (reference sequence). The CDR3 is CASSLAGSNQPQHF. CDR3 nucleotides: TGTGCCAGCAGCTTGGCCGGTAGCAATCAGCCCCAGCATTTT. Together with reference TRBV5-4 and TRBJ1-5, the CDR3 gives the full variable domain: ETGVTQSPTHLIKTRGQQVTLRCSSQSGHNTVSWYQQALGQGPQFIFQYYREEENGRGNFPPRFSGLQFPNYSSELNVNALELDDSALYLCASSLAGSNQPQHFGDGTRLSIL.

The chain recombines TRBV2 with TRBJ2-3, with 7 bases lining up with TRBD2. Germline V gene lookup returns CDR1 SNHLY and CDR2 FYNNEI. With 6 bases clipped from V and 1 base from J, the junction kept 4 bases outside the gene matches. The length of the CDR3 is 14 residues. CDR3 coding DNA: TGTGCCAGCAGGGGGCTAGCGGGCACAGATACGCAGTATTTT. Protein: CASRGLAGTDTQYF. The whole variable domain, remainder taken from reference TRBV2 and TRBJ2-3, is EPEVTQTPSHQVTQMGQEVILRCVPISNHLYFYWYRQILGQKVEFLVSFYNNEISEKSEIFDDQFSVERPDGSNFTLKIRSTKLEDSAMYFCASRGLAGTDTQYFGPGTRLTVL.

The J gene is TRBJ2-1, the V gene TRBV19; 12 nucleotides line up with TRBD2. J gave up 4 bases and V 6 bases, and 4 bases lay outside the gene matches. Per the germline V gene, CDR1 is LNHDA and CDR2 is SQIVND (reference sequence). The CDR3 runs to 15 residues. In nucleotides, the CDR3 is TGTGCCAGTAGCCTTGGACTAGCGGGGTACAATGAGCAGTTCTTC. Amino acids: CASSLGLAGYNEQFF.

This chain joins TRBV2 and TRBJ1-1; 11 bases align to TRBD1. V was pared by 5 bases and J by 3 bases, with 2 bases of the junction left unmatched. The CDR3 runs to 14 residues. The germline V gene has CDR1 SNHLY and CDR2 FYNNEI. CDR3 in amino acids: CASSKGQGDTEAFF. The DNA for the CDR3 is TGTGCCAGCAGTAAGGGACAGGGGGACACTGAAGCTTTCTTT.

The chain uses TRBV6-4 and TRBJ2-7; 11 bases map to TRBD2. This CDR3 comprises 15 residues. Germline V gene sequence: CDR1 MRHNA, CDR2 SNTAGT. The junction had 4 bases not matched to a gene; V was cut back by 4 bases and J by 2 bases. CDR3 amino acids: CASSGTSGGPYEQYV. The DNA for the CDR3 is TGTGCCAGCAGTGGCACTAGCGGGGGACCCTACGAGCAGTACGTC.

This clone was observed a handful of times. The chain joins TRBV4-2 to TRBJ1-6, with D unresolved. This CDR3 has 16 residues. Germline V gene lookup returns CDR1 LGHNA and CDR2 YNFKEQ. V was trimmed by 0 bases and J by 10 bases, leaving 16 bases between them. CDR3 in DNA: TGTGCCAGCAGCCAAGATACACAGACTCTCCGATCACCCCTCCACTTT. Amino acid sequence: CASSQDTQTLRSPLHF.

The genes are TRBV28 and TRBJ1-5, with 8 bases lining up with TRBD1. With 8 bases clipped from V and 5 bases from J, the junction kept 14 bases outside the gene matches. This CDR3 region has 16 residues. Germline V gene lookup returns CDR1 MDHEN and CDR2 SYDVKM. The CDR3 protein is CASLLGAGGTHQPQHF. CDR3 in DNA: TGTGCCAGCCTCCTTGGGGCAGGGGGCACCCATCAGCCCCAGCATTTT.

The chain carries TRBV28 and TRBJ2-7; no definite D call. The CDR3 covers 14 residues. Germline V gives CDR1 MDHEN, CDR2 SYDVKM. V lost 0 bases and J 0 bases, leaving 6 bases between the germline ends. This CDR3 is CASSLWGSSYEQYF. The CDR3 bases are TGTGCCAGCAGTTTATGGGGAAGCTCCTACGAGCAGTACTTC. Variable domain in full (rest from reference TRBV28 and TRBJ2-7): DVKVTQSSRYLVKRTGEKVFLECVQDMDHENMFWYRQDPGLGLRLIYFSYDVKMKEKGDIPEGYSVSREKKERFSLILESASTNQTSMYLCASSLWGSSYEQYFGPGTRLTVT.

The chain uses TRBV7-2 and TRBJ2-5, with TRBD2 identical over 13 bases. With V trimmed by 6 bases and J by 0 bases, 4 bases remained unmatched. The V gene's germline CDR1 is SGHTA and CDR2 FQGNSA. The CDR3 has 16 amino acids. The CDR3 spells CASSSGLAGDQETQYF. In nucleotides, the CDR3 is TGTGCCAGCAGTTCCGGACTAGCGGGGGACCAAGAGACCCAGTACTTC.

This chain joins TRBV7-2 and TRBJ1-2, with 9 positions matching TRBD1. CDR3 size: 14 residues. CDR1 SGHTA and CDR2 FQGNSA come from the germline V gene. With 5 bases clipped from V and 3 bases from J, the junction kept 4 bases outside the gene matches. DNA for the CDR3: TGTGCCAGCAGCCGTTGGGACAGGGACTATGGCTACACCTTC. It is translated as CASSRWDRDYGYTF. The full variable domain, completed using reference TRBV7-2 and TRBJ1-2, is GAGVSQSPSNKVTEKGKDVELRCDPISGHTALYWYRQSLGQGLEFLIYFQGNSAPDKSGLPSDRFSAERTGGSVSTLTIQRTQQEDSAVYLCASSRWDRDYGYTFGSGTRLTVV.

The chain uses TRBV19 and TRBJ1-6; the match to TRBD1 covers 8 bases. The CDR3 runs to 16 residues. Germline-derived CDR1 and CDR2 are LNHDA and SQIVND (reference sequence). The junction had 12 bases not matched to a gene; V was cut back by 4 bases and J by 10 bases. In DNA form, the CDR3 reads TGTGCCAGTAGTAGGCCCCAAGACAGGGGTGACTCACCCCTCCACTTT. Translated, it gives CASSRPQDRGDSPLHF.

This chain joins TRBV4-1 and TRBJ1-1; 7 bases are shared with TRBD1. V shed 5 bases and J 4 bases; nucleotides not matched to a gene: 10. Germline assignment: CDR1 MGHRA and CDR2 YSYEKL. The CDR3 consists of 15 residues. The chain's CDR3 is CASSFRTGRGTEAFF. CDR3 coding DNA: TGCGCCAGCAGCTTTCGGACAGGCAGGGGCACTGAAGCTTTCTTT.

V usage is TRBV7-2 and J usage is TRBJ1-2; TRBD1 matches at 7 bases. The V gene end was trimmed by 5 bases and the J gene end by 2 bases; junction bases not matched to a gene: 8. The CDR3 runs to 15 residues. The germline V gene encodes CDR1 SGHTA and CDR2 FQGNSA. CDR3 sequence reads: CASSTRVQGNYGYTF. CDR3 in DNA: TGTGCCAGCAGCACAAGGGTACAGGGGAACTATGGCTACACCTTC.

This clone was observed a handful of times. The V call is TRBV19, the J call TRBJ1-5; D ambiguous. The CDR3 consists of 15 residues. Trimming removed 3 bases at V and 3 bases at J, with 12 bases between. CDR1 is LNHDA, CDR2 SQIVND, per germline (reference sequence). The CDR3 spells CASSIPLGYNQPQHF. The CDR3 bases are TGTGCCAGTAGTATCCCTTTGGGTTACAATCAGCCCCAGCATTTT.

This clone was seen just once. The chain combines TRBV7-9 with TRBJ2-3; TRBD2 matches at 8 bases. Per the germline V gene, CDR1 is SEHNR and CDR2 is FQNEAQ (reference sequence). This CDR3 comprises 16 residues. After removal of 3 bases from V and 5 bases from J, the junction contained 10 bases not matched to a gene. The CDR3 DNA follows: TGTGCCAGCAGCTTGGAGCGGGGGCTCGTGGGAGATACGCAGTATTTT. This gives the protein CASSLERGLVGDTQYF.

This clone was recorded once. The rearrangement links TRBV27 to TRBJ2-1; a weak D match, TRBD2 (6 bases). The V end was cut by 2 bases, the J end by 3 bases, with 17 bases between. The germline V gene encodes CDR1 MNHEY and CDR2 SMNVEV (reference sequence). This CDR3 is built from 17 residues. The CDR3 DNA reads TGTGCCAGCAGTTTAAGGCCTAGCGCCTTCATCTACAATGAGCAGTTCTTC. This sequence encodes CASSLRPSAFIYNEQFF.

The chain couples TRBV19 to TRBJ1-5; possible D gene TRBD1, 6 bases. CDR1 is LNHDA and CDR2 is SQIVND in the germline V gene (reference sequence). The CDR3 has 14 residues. The V end was cut by 10 bases, the J end by 9 bases, with 22 bases between. The CDR3 here is CATALTGSFTPQHF. In DNA, the CDR3 is TGTGCCACTGCACTGACAGGCTCGTTTACGCCCCAGCATTTT.

This clone was seen a few times. CDR3 loop: CSVRGTGDSNQPQHF. CDR3 DNA: TGCAGCGTGAGGGGGACGGGGGATAGCAATCAGCCCCAGCATTTT. The rearrangement links TRBV29-1 to TRBJ1-5, with D perhaps matching TRBD1 (6 bases). Between the trimmed V and J ends, which lost 6 bases and 0 bases, there was a span of 15 bases. This CDR3 is built from 15 residues. Germline CDR1 and CDR2: SQVTM and ANQGSEA.

The genes are TRBV10-1 and TRBJ2-5; possible D gene TRBD1, 5 bases. Trimming took 3 bases from V and 0 from J, leaving 5 bases between them. The CDR3 length is 13 residues. Per germline, CDR1 WNHNN and CDR2 SYGVQD (reference sequence). CDR3 sequence reads: CASSEGDQETQYF. The CDR3 nucleotides are TGCGCCAGCAGTGAAGGGGACCAAGAGACCCAGTACTTC.

This chain connects TRBV4-1 to TRBJ2-1; 9 nucleotides match TRBD1. The V segment lost 3 bases and the J segment 7 bases; nucleotides outside the gene matches: 7. The germline CDR1 and CDR2 sequences are MGHRA and YSYEKL. The CDR3 has 15 residues. In DNA, the CDR3 is TGCGCCAGCAGCCACTCCGGGACAGGGATGAATGAGCAGTTCTTC. Translating it yields CASSHSGTGMNEQFF.

A single count supports this clone. This chain uses TRBV2 with TRBJ1-2; 9 bases align to TRBD1. Trimming cost V 6 bases and J 7 bases; bases outside gene matches: 9. The CDR3 extends over 14 amino acids. The V gene's germline CDR1 is SNHLY and CDR2 FYNNEI. As DNA, the CDR3 is TGTGCCAGCAGCTTAGACAGGGGGTCTGGTGGCTACACCTTC. Protein: CASSLDRGSGGYTF.

V gene TRBV10-3 combines with J gene TRBJ2-1; 8 positions agree with TRBD1. Looked up from germline, CDR1 is ENHRY and CDR2 is SYGVKD. V was clipped by 0 bases and J by 16 bases; unmatched bases: 8. The CDR3 spans 13 residues. The CDR3 bases are TGTGCCATCAGTGAGTCGGGTGGACAGGGCCAATTCTTC. As protein: CAISESGGQGQFF.